The clone carrying this T cell receptor (beta chain) came up many times. The antigen is undetermined. This sample was taken from a study of T cells in Graves' hyperthyroidism and ophthalmopathy. Study results and limitations: Classification by a 13 V-J model distinguished ophthalmopathy from stable hyperthyroidism.

Using RNA transcripts as the source, TCR beta CDR3 regions were amplified. During a first-round RT-PCR of the TCR CDR3, the HTBI primer set was used. MiXCR, applied by TCRdb to the multiplex PCR reads, yields one record per CDR3 protein. In the table there are under 650,000 distinct CDR3 sequences, about 17% of which are singletons. Trimming stripped 3 bases from V and 2 bases from J, with 7 bases between. Germline CDR1 MDHEN, CDR2 SYDVKM. The CDR3 is 14 residues long. The chain combines TRBV28 with TRBJ2-2; possible D gene TRBD1, 6 bases. Sequenced: blood. The clonotype was recovered from a woman in her 30s with Graves' hyperthyroidism. This CDR3 is CASSFRGNTGELFF. As DNA, the CDR3 is TGTGCCAGCAGTTTCAGGGGAAACACCGGGGAGCTGTTTTTT.